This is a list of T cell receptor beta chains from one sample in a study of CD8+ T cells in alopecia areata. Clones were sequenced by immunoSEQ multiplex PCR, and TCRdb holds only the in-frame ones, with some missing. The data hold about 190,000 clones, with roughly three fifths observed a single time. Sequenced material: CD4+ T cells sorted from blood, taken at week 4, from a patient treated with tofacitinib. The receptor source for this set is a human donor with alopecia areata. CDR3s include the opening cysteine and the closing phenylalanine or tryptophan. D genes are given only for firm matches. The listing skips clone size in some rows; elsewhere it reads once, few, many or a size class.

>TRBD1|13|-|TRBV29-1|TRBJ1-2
TGCAGCGTTAGTTCTCAGGGGGCTAGGGGCTACACCTTC
CSVSSQGARGYTF
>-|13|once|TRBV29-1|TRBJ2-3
TGCAGCGTTGAAGATCTGGGGACAGATACGCAGTATTTT
CSVEDLGTDTQYF
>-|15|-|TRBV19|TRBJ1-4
TGTGCCAGTAGCTCCACAGGAGCAACTAATGAAAAACTGTTTTTT
CASSSTGATNEKLFF
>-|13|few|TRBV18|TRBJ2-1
TGTGCCAGCTCACTCGACAGGGCGGGGGAGCAGTTCTTC
CASSLDRAGEQFF
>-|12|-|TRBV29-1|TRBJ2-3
TGCAGCGTATGGCGGAGAAGGGATACGCAGTATTTT
CSVWRRRDTQYF
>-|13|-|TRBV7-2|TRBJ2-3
TGTGCCAGCAGCTTTCGAATTACAGATACGCAGTATTTT
CASSFRITDTQYF
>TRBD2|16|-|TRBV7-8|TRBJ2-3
TGTGCCAGCAGCTGGACTAGCGGGAGTTCCACAGATACGCAGTATTTT
CASSWTSGSSTDTQYF
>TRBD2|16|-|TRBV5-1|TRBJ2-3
TGCGCCAGCAGCTTAAACCCTAGCGGGAGGAGAGATACGCAGTATTTT
CASSLNPSGRRDTQYF
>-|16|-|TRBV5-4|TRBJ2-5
TGTGCCAGCAGCTGGGGAGCGGGTGGGCCCCAAGAGACCCAGTACTTC
CASSWGAGGPQETQYF
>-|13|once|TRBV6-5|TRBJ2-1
TGTGCCAGCGGTAGGGGGGTTGACAATGAGCAGTTCTTC
CASGRGVDNEQFF
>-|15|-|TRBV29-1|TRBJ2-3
TGCAGCGTTGAAGATTTCGGCGGTCTCACAGATACGCAGTATTTT
CSVEDFGGLTDTQYF
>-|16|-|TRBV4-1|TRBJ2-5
TGCGCCAGCAGCCAAGGCGCCAGGGGTACCCAAGAGACCCAGTACTTC
CASSQGARGTQETQYF
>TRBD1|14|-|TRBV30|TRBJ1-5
TGTGCCTGGAGTCCCCGGACAGGGGGGTCAGCCCAGCATTTT
CAWSPRTGGSAQHF
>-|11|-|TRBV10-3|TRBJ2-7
TGTGCCATCAGGATGGGGGACGAGCAGTACTTC
CAIRMGDEQYF
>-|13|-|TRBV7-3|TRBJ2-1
TGTGCCAGCAGCCGCGACGGAGGCAATGAGCAGTTCTTC
CASSRDGGNEQFF
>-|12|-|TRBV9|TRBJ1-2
TGTGCCAGCAGCGTAGTTGGCGGTGGCTACACCTTC
CASSVVGGGYTF
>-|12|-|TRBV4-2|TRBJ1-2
TGTGCCAGCAGCCAAGACGGGAGTGGCTACACCTTC
CASSQDGSGYTF
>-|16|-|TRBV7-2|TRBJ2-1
TGTGCCAGCAGCCCGGTCGCGGGGTCGCGGGGCAATGAGCAGTTCTTC
CASSPVAGSRGNEQFF
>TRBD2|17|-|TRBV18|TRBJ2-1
TGTGCCAGCTCACAATACCCCGGGACTAGCGGGAGAGATGAGCAGTTCTTC
CASSQYPGTSGRDEQFF
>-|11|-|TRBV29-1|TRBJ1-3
TGCAGCGTTGTCACGGGAAACACCATATATTTT
CSVVTGNTIYF
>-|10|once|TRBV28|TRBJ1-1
TGTGCCAGCAGAAAGTTGTTGGCTTTCTTT
CASRKLLAFF
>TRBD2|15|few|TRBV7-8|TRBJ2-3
TGTGCCAGCAGCTTAGCTAGCGGGAAGGGTGATACGCAGTATTTT
CASSLASGKGDTQYF
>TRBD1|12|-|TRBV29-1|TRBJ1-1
TGCAGCGGGGACAGGGTTAACACTGAAGCTTTCTTT
CSGDRVNTEAFF
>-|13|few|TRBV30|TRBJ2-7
TGTGCCTGGAAGGGACGCAACTCCTACGAGCAGTACTTC
CAWKGRNSYEQYF
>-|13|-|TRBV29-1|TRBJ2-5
TGCAGCGTTGAAAGTGCCCAAATAGAGACCCAGTACTTC
CSVESAQIETQYF
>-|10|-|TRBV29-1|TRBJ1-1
TGCAGCGTTGCTTTCACTGAAGCTTTCTTT
CSVAFTEAFF
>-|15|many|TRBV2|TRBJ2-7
TGTGCCAGCAGTGAGAGTACGGGGGCGGTTTACGAGCAGTACTTC
CASSESTGAVYEQYF
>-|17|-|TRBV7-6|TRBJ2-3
TGTGCCAGCAGCTTAGCTGTAGACAGTACTAGCACAGATACGCAGTATTTT
CASSLAVDSTSTDTQYF
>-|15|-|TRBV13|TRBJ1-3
TGTGCCAGCAGCTTACTCGCGGGGACTGGAAACACCATATATTTT
CASSLLAGTGNTIYF
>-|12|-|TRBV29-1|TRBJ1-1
TGCAGCGTTGAACGGGCGAACACTGAAGCTTTCTTT
CSVERANTEAFF
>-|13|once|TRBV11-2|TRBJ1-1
TGTGCCAGCAGTTACCTCCGGGGATCTGAAGCTTTCTTT
CASSYLRGSEAFF
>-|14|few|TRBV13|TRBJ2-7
TGTGCCAGCAGCACGGCCAACAACCCGGACGAGCAGTACTTC
CASSTANNPDEQYF
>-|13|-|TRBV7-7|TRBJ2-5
TGTGCCAGCAGCTTGGCAGGCGGGGAGACCCAGTACTTC
CASSLAGGETQYF
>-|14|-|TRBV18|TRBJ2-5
TGTGCCAGCTCACCTAGGGGCGCCGGGGAGACCCAGTACTTC
CASSPRGAGETQYF
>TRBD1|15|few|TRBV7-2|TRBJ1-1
TGTGCCAGCAGCTCAGTGACAGGGGTGGGTAGTGAAGCTTTCTTT
CASSSVTGVGSEAFF
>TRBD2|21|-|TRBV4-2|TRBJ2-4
TGTGCCAGCAGCCCATCGAGACAGGGGAGACTAGCGGGAGAATCCAAAAACATTCAGTACTTC
CASSPSRQGRLAGESKNIQYF
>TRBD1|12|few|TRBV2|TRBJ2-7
TGTGCCGAGGGACAGGGGAAGGACGAGCAGTACTTC
CAEGQGKDEQYF
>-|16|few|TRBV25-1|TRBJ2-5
TGTGCCAGCAGTGAATCATATCTGCGCGGGCAAGAGACCCAGTACTTC
CASSESYLRGQETQYF
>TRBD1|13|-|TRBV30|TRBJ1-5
TGTGCCTGGAAGGGACAGGGGAATCAGCCCCAGCATTTT
CAWKGQGNQPQHF
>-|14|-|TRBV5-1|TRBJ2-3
TGCGCCAGCAGCTTGTCGACAGGCACAGATACGCAGTATTTT
CASSLSTGTDTQYF
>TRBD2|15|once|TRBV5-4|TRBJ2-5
TGTGCCAGCACCTTGTCGGCTAGCGGGAGCCAGACCCAGTACTTC
CASTLSASGSQTQYF
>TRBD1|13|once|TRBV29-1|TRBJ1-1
TGCAGCGTTGAGGCGGGACAGGGAACTGAAGCTTTCTTT
CSVEAGQGTEAFF
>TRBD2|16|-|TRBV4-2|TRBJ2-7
TGTGCCAGCAGCCAACTTAGCGGGAGGGGCTCCTACGAGCAGTACTTC
CASSQLSGRGSYEQYF
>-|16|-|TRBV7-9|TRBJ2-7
TGTGCCAGCAGCTTAGATGGGGGTTTCCACCCCTACGAGCAGTACTTC
CASSLDGGFHPYEQYF
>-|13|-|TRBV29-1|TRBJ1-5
TGCAGCGTCGAGGTGGGAGGGTCTCAGCCCCAGCATTTT
CSVEVGGSQPQHF
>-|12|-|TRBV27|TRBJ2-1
TGTGCCAGCAGGCAGGAGCACAATGAGCAGTTCTTC
CASRQEHNEQFF
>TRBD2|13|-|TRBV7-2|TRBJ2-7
TGTGCCAGCAGCTTAGAATCGCTAGCGGGCCAGTACTTC
CASSLESLAGQYF